This paragraph covers one T cell receptor (beta chain) sequence. The sample originates from a study of blood T cell repertoires in COVID-19. Study details: Some COVID-19 samples were acute and others convalescent; all came from the United States, Italy and Spain. PBMCs, B-cell-depleted T cells, or T cells provided the cDNA or gDNA that made up the material.

Germline lookup yields CDR1 SGDLS and CDR2 YYNGEE. The CDR3 sequence is 15 residues long. V trimming: 0 bases; J trimming: 10 bases; junction bases outside the gene matches: 6. Authors' methods: By means of reference gene primer amplification, nucleated cell counts were estimated. TCRdb's copy holds only in-frame clones and misses some; the assay was immunoSEQ multiplex PCR. V, J and clone size are those of that table, while D and trimming were read from the DNA. The data hold 300,000 to 400,000 clones, with more than 70% observed a single time. This TCR derives from a man between 25 and 39 years old with active or convalescent COVID-19. What was sequenced was peripheral blood. J is TRBJ1-6 and V is TRBV9; 8 bases fit TRBD1. In DNA, the CDR3 is TGTGCCAGCAGCGTAGGAGCAGGGGGCGAATCACCCCTCCACTTT. Translation: CASSVGAGGESPLHF.